The present entry profiles one T cell receptor (beta chain) with its context. Its antigen remains unknown. The data originate from a study of cytomegalovirus exposure and HLA in healthy donors. The V gene's germline CDR1 is MRHNA and CDR2 SNTAGT. The CDR3 runs 16 residues. J was trimmed by 7 bases and V by 3 bases; bases with no gene match: 4. General observations from the study: TCR beta V segments were, for the most part, productive about 87% or about 30% of the time in an earlier analysis.

Amplification used 60 Vbeta primers and 13 Jbeta primers. Method: immunoSEQ multiplex PCR; TCRdb's copy keeps in-frame clones and lacks some. Of about 160,000 clones in the sample, 70% to 90% are singletons; the top ten hold 2% to 2.5%. The chain combines TRBV6-4 with TRBJ2-1, with TRBD2 matching over 15 bases. Sequencing was carried out using PBMCs. The sequence came from a man younger than 30 in good health and CMV-seropositive. CDR3 sequence (DNA): TGTGCCAGCAGTGAATGGACTAGCGGGGGGGATAATGAGCAGTTCTTC. Protein product: CASSEWTSGGDNEQFF.